This T cell receptor (beta chain) was captured in a study of T-cell reconstitution after alpha-beta-depleted transplantation in children. A remark on this clonotype: A much more abundant neighbour one base away suggests this may be a read error.

Unique molecular identifiers tagged the TCRbeta library. One entry per CDR3 protein results from TCRdb running MiXCR on the PCR reads. The table has about 980,000 distinct CDR3 sequences, under 30% seen once. The CDR3 is 15 residues long. The V end lost 8 bases, the J end lost 0 bases, and 17 bases lay between the germline ends. The TCR was taken from a boy under two years old who had a stem cell transplant for SCID, so the T cells may come from the graft donor. The sample here was PBMCs, mostly from graft donor cells, taken 360 days after TCRalphabeta/CD19-depleted stem cell transplant. The chain has TRBV12-3 or TRBV12-4 and TRBJ2-7; D ambiguous. The DNA for the CDR3 is TGTGCCAGCTCTGGGTCAGGAGCCCTCTCCTACGAGCAGTACTTC. Translated, it gives CASSGSGALSYEQYF.